The next 32 T cell receptor beta chains were all read from a single sample in a study of blood T cell repertoires in COVID-19. The table came from immunoSEQ multiplex PCR; TCRdb's copy has only in-frame clones and leaves some out. The sample shows 100,000 to 150,000 clones, roughly 72% of them seen only once. Sequenced material: peripheral blood. The receptors here all came from a man aged 60 to 75 with acute or convalescent COVID-19.

The chain carries TRBV12-3 or TRBV12-4 and TRBJ1-1; D call uncertain. Deletions cut 3 bases from V and 1 base from J, with 6 bases between. The CDR3 length is 13 residues. The CDR3 loop reads CASSFRGNTEAFF. In nucleotides, the CDR3 is TGTGCCAGCAGTTTTCGAGGGAACACTGAAGCTTTCTTT.

This chain uses TRBV6-5 with TRBJ1-2; D gene unclear. Looked up from germline, CDR1 is MNHEY and CDR2 is SVGAGI. CDR3 length equals 16 residues. V lost 4 bases to trimming and J lost 0 bases, with 15 bases between them. CDR3 in amino acids: CASSSPRDISNYGYTF. CDR3 sequence (DNA): TGTGCCAGCAGTTCTCCCCGCGACATTTCTAACTATGGCTACACCTTC.

This clone was observed a handful of times. V usage is TRBV5-1 and J usage is TRBJ2-7, with D possibly TRBD2 on 7 matching bases. Trimming left V 2 bases short and J 0 bases short, with 12 bases between. This CDR3 spans 15 amino acids. Germline V gene data show CDR1 as SGHRS and CDR2 as YFSETQ. The DNA for the CDR3 is TGCGCCAGCAGCTTACAGGGCGGGAGCTCCTACGAGCAGTACTTC. As protein: CASSLQGGSSYEQYF.

The chain joins TRBV29-1 to TRBJ2-3; D is perhaps TRBD1 (5 bases). The CDR3 consists of 14 residues. Trimming shortened V by 1 base and J by 3 bases, and 11 bases separated the two germline ends. CDR1 and CDR2 (germline): SQVTM, ANQGSEA. The CDR3 sequence is CSVEGQGGTDTQYF. CDR3 nucleotides: TGCAGCGTTGAAGGGCAGGGTGGTACAGATACGCAGTATTTT.

This clone was picked up one time. V usage is TRBV9 and J usage is TRBJ2-5; D may be TRBD2 (5 bases). The CDR3 has 12 residues. Trimming took 3 bases from V and 5 from J, leaving 8 bases between them. Germline-derived CDR1 and CDR2 are SGDLS and YYNGEE. CDR3 sequence: CASSEGGETQYF. Written as DNA, the CDR3 is TGTGCCAGCAGCGAAGGCGGGGAGACCCAGTACTTC.

This clone occurred a few times. This rearrangement joins TRBV3-1 (or the pseudogene TRBV3-2) to TRBJ1-2; possible D gene TRBD1, 5 bases. The V and J ends lost 2 bases and 8 bases respectively, with 12 bases between them. CDR3 length: 13 residues. The germline gives CDR1 LGHDT, CDR2 YNNKEL (reference sequence). DNA of the CDR3: TGTGCCAGCAGCCAACGAACAGGTGAAGGCTACACCTTC. Translation gives CASSQRTGEGYTF.

V gene TRBV10-1 combines with J gene TRBJ2-2; 8 positions match TRBD2. The CDR3 has 15 amino acids. The germline V gene has CDR1 WNHNN and CDR2 SYGVQD (reference sequence). Losses at the gene ends were 6 bases for V and 6 bases for J; bases not matched to a gene: 9. The CDR3 loop is CASSPTGGVPGELFF. CDR3 DNA sequence: TGCGCCAGCAGCCCAACGGGGGGGGTCCCCGGGGAGCTGTTTTTT.

On this clone: The sample has other DNA sequences that encode this CDR3 too. The rearrangement links TRBV30 to TRBJ1-6; maybe TRBD1 (6 bases). In germline, CDR1 is GTSNPN, CDR2 SVGIG (reference sequence). This CDR3 comprises 14 residues. V lost 0 bases and J 7 bases, leaving 10 bases between the germline ends. The CDR3 DNA is TGTGCCTGGAGTGTACCCAGGGGAAATTCACCCCTCCACTTT. Encoded protein: CAWSVPRGNSPLHF.

The rearrangement uses TRBV24-1 and TRBJ2-1, with 9 bases fitting TRBD2. This CDR3 region has 14 residues. Germline CDR1 reads KGHDR; CDR2 reads SFDVKD. The J segment lost 4 bases and the V segment lost 4 bases, leaving 1 base of the junction unmatched. The CDR3 DNA follows: TGTGCCACCAGTGAGACTAGCGGATACAATGAGCAGTTCTTC. Its translation: CATSETSGYNEQFF.

This chain connects TRBV5-1 to TRBJ2-5, with D possibly TRBD2 on 6 matching bases. The CDR3 has 16 amino acids. Germline CDR1 is SGHRS and CDR2 is YFSETQ. The V end was cut by 3 bases, the J end by 1 base, with 16 bases between. CDR3 coding DNA: TGCGCCAGCAGCTGGACCTTTGCGGGGACCCAAGAGACCCAGTACTTC. This gives the protein CASSWTFAGTQETQYF.

The V gene is TRBV6-5, the J gene TRBJ1-4; TRBD1 agrees at 8 bases. CDR1 MNHEY and CDR2 SVGAGI come from the germline V gene. CDR3 length: 14 residues. V lost 6 bases to trimming and J lost 11 bases; unmatched junction nucleotides: 11. The CDR3: CASRGRTGPEKLFF. The CDR3 DNA sequence: TGTGCCAGCAGGGGCCGGACAGGGCCAGAGAAACTGTTTTTT.

The chain carries TRBV3-1 (or the pseudogene TRBV3-2) and TRBJ2-1; 7 nucleotides agree with TRBD2. V shed 0 bases and J 10 bases; nucleotides not matched to a gene: 15. Germline V gene lookup returns CDR1 LGHDT and CDR2 YNNKEL (reference sequence). CDR3 length: 17 amino acids. The CDR3 spells CASSQERLAGAVGEQFF. Written as DNA, the CDR3 is TGTGCCAGCAGCCAAGAACGTTTAGCGGGTGCTGTGGGGGAGCAGTTCTTC.

J is TRBJ2-3 and V is TRBV2, with D perhaps TRBD2 (7 bases). The V gene lost 4 bases and the J gene lost 5 bases, with 19 bases spanning the gap. The CDR3 runs to 16 residues. Germline assignment: CDR1 SNHLY and CDR2 FYNNEI. The CDR3 coding sequence is TGTGCCAGCAGTGGGGGGGGCGGATTTCGGGTAGATACGCAGTATTTT. Its protein is CASSGGGGFRVDTQYF. The full variable domain, with the rest looked up from reference TRBV2 and TRBJ2-3, is EPEVTQTPSHQVTQMGQEVILRCVPISNHLYFYWYRQILGQKVEFLVSFYNNEISEKSEIFDDQFSVERPDGSNFTLKIRSTKLEDSAMYFCASSGGGGFRVDTQYFGPGTRLTVL.

This clone was detected only a few times. V and J are TRBV4-1 and TRBJ1-2; D is unclear. Trimming removed 3 bases at V and 7 bases at J, with 6 bases between. CDR3 length: 11 amino acids. The germline gives CDR1 MGHRA, CDR2 YSYEKL. CDR3 sequence reads: CASSHPGGYTF. The DNA of the CDR3 is TGCGCCAGCAGCCACCCCGGTGGCTACACCTTC.

This clone was seen only once. The J gene is TRBJ1-1, the V gene TRBV10-3; no firm D call. The CDR3 is 15 amino acids. Looked up from germline, CDR1 is ENHRY and CDR2 is SYGVKD. V was cut by 10 bases and J by 0 bases, with 18 bases left in between. Written as DNA, the CDR3 is TGTGCCACCGCGGGAGCAGCGGGCATGAACACTGAAGCTTTCTTT. Encoded protein: CATAGAAGMNTEAFF.

This clone was seen at least ten times. This rearrangement joins TRBV5-5 to TRBJ1-2; D is uncertain. V lost 5 bases and J 5 bases, leaving 13 bases between the germline ends. Germline V gene sequence: CDR1 SGHKS, CDR2 YYEKEE (reference sequence). The CDR3 sequence is 13 residues long. The CDR3 nucleotides read TGTGCCAGCAGTCTTAGAGAATTTTATGGCTACACCTTC. Its protein is CASSLREFYGYTF.

This clone was detected once. The DNA of the CDR3 is TGTGCCAGCATAGAGGGGGCTCCTATGAACACTGAAGCTTTCTTT. It codes for CASIEGAPMNTEAFF. V usage is TRBV19 and J usage is TRBJ1-1; 7 bases match TRBD1. Germline V gives CDR1 LNHDA, CDR2 SQIVND (reference sequence). The CDR3 loop spans 15 amino acids. Losses at the gene ends were 9 bases for V and 0 bases for J; bases not matched to a gene: 10.

V gene TRBV9 combines with J gene TRBJ2-3, with 13 bases that match TRBD2. Germline lookup yields CDR1 SGDLS and CDR2 YYNGEE. The length of the CDR3 is 20 residues. J was trimmed by 0 bases and V by 0 bases; bases with no gene match: 10. The CDR3 region is CASSVGRLAGGTFSTDTQYF. DNA for the CDR3: TGTGCCAGCAGCGTAGGAAGACTAGCGGGAGGCACCTTTAGCACAGATACGCAGTATTTT.

The V gene is TRBV5-1, the J gene TRBJ2-7, with D tentatively TRBD1 (5 bases). V gave up 7 bases and J gave up 0 bases, with 14 bases separating them. The CDR3 loop spans 14 amino acids. Germline loops: CDR1 SGHRS, CDR2 YFSETQ. DNA for the CDR3: TGCGCCAGCGGCAAGGGGCCAAGCTCCTACGAGCAGTACTTC. It specifies CASGKGPSSYEQYF.

The V gene is TRBV4-1, the J gene TRBJ2-3; TRBD2 matches 7 bases. This CDR3 contains 17 residues. J was trimmed by 2 bases and V by 5 bases; bases with no gene match: 13. Germline lookup yields CDR1 MGHRA and CDR2 YSYEKL. Here the CDR3 DNA reads TGCGCCAGCAGCGAGAAGCGGGGAGCACTAGACACAGATACGCAGTATTTT. Protein product: CASSEKRGALDTDTQYF.

This chain links TRBV6-5 with TRBJ2-7, with D possibly matching TRBD1 (6 bases). Trimming removed 7 bases from V and 5 bases from J, with 12 bases in between. Germline CDR1 and CDR2: MNHEY and SVGAGI. This CDR3 region has 12 residues. The CDR3 DNA reads as TGTGCCAGCAAAACAGGGTGGCACGAGCAGTACTTC. Its translation: CASKTGWHEQYF.

This rearrangement joins TRBV7-8 to TRBJ2-2; D perhaps matches TRBD1 (5 bases). The CDR3 is made up of 14 amino acids. Trimming stripped 0 bases from V and 4 bases from J, with 6 bases between. Germline V gives CDR1 SGHVS, CDR2 FQNEAQ. CDR3 region: CASSLAGVTGELFF. CDR3 nucleotide sequence: TGTGCCAGCAGCTTAGCAGGGGTCACCGGGGAGCTGTTTTTT.

The gene calls are TRBV5-1 and TRBJ1-5; D possibly corresponds to TRBD1 (6 bases). CDR1 and CDR2 (germline): SGHRS, YFSETQ. This CDR3 is built from 16 residues. Deletions cut 3 bases from V and 2 bases from J, with 15 bases between. The CDR3, as DNA: TGCGCCAGCAGCTCGAGGACAGACCGGGGCAATCAGCCCCAGCATTTT. Translating it yields CASSSRTDRGNQPQHF.

The chain employs TRBV6-5 and TRBJ1-4; no clear D gene. This CDR3 is built from 16 residues. V dropped 0 bases and J dropped 4 bases, with 12 bases sitting between them. Germline lookup yields CDR1 MNHEY and CDR2 SVGAGI. The DNA of the CDR3 is TGTGCCAGCAGTTACTCTGGTTCTCGGAGTAATGAAAAACTGTTTTTT. Protein product: CASSYSGSRSNEKLFF.

The gene calls are TRBV5-1 and TRBJ1-1; tentatively, D is TRBD1 (6 bases). Trimming shortened V by 5 bases and J by 4 bases, and 15 bases separated the two germline ends. This CDR3 spans 14 amino acids. Germline V gives CDR1 SGHRS, CDR2 YFSETQ. The CDR3 bases are TGCGCCAGCAGTCCAGGGGCCTTGGGCACTGAAGCTTTCTTT. Protein: CASSPGALGTEAFF.

The chain carries TRBV3-1 (or the pseudogene TRBV3-2) and TRBJ2-5, with no clear D. Germline V gene data show CDR1 as LGHDT and CDR2 as YNNKEL (reference sequence). V was clipped by 5 bases and J by 3 bases, with 10 bases between them. This CDR3 has 13 amino acids. The CDR3 bases are TGTGCCAGCAGCTACGTGGGCGAAGAGACCCAGTACTTC. Translation gives CASSYVGEETQYF.

This sequence joins TRBV2 and TRBJ2-2, with D maybe TRBD1 (6 bases). Per the germline V gene, CDR1 is SNHLY and CDR2 is FYNNEI. Trimming removed 3 bases from V and 1 base from J, with 9 bases in between. CDR3 length: 15 residues. The CDR3 coding sequence is TGTGCCAGCAGTGATCAGGGGCGGAACACCGGGGAGCTGTTTTTT. Protein: CASSDQGRNTGELFF.

This clone has only one observation. The V call is TRBV9, the J call TRBJ1-2; 9 positions match TRBD1. V was pared by 3 bases and J by 6 bases, with 9 bases of the junction left unmatched. From germline, CDR1 is SGDLS and CDR2 YYNGEE. The CDR3 has 15 residues. The CDR3 nucleotides are TGTGCCAGCAGCGGATCCGGGACAGGGCACGATGGCTACACCTTC. The encoded protein is CASSGSGTGHDGYTF.

J is TRBJ2-7 and V is TRBV21-1; TRBD2, as called in the table, went unchecked against the DNA. TRBV21-1 is a known pseudogene. This CDR3 has 14 amino acids. CDR3 DNA sequence: TGTGCCAGCGCATCACCATGCCGGGCCTACGAGCAGTACTTC. Amino acid sequence: CASASPCRAYEQYF.

This clone has more than one count but fewer than ten. The V call is TRBV29-1, the J call TRBJ1-2; a possible D gene is TRBD1 (5 bases). Germline V CDR1 and CDR2: SQVTM, ANQGSEA. V was trimmed by 4 bases and J by 0 bases, leaving 9 bases between them. The CDR3 loop spans 13 amino acids. The CDR3 DNA follows: TGCAGCGTTGGGGCAGGGACTAACTATGGCTACACCTTC. Protein: CSVGAGTNYGYTF.

This chain uses TRBV12-3 or TRBV12-4 with TRBJ2-7; D is perhaps TRBD1 (5 bases). This CDR3 has 13 residues. The germline V and J ends were trimmed by 5 bases and 3 bases, with 11 bases remaining between them. CDR3 nucleotides: TGTGCCAGCAGTGGGGCCAGGTACTACGAGCAGTACTTC. It translates to CASSGARYYEQYF.

The chain is built from TRBV6-5 and TRBJ1-6; 7 positions agree with TRBD1. J gave up 7 bases and V 6 bases, and 9 bases lay outside the gene matches. CDR3 length: 15 amino acids. Germline CDR1 is MNHEY and CDR2 is SVGAGI. The CDR3 protein is CASSLFGTDNSPLHF. The DNA of the CDR3 is TGTGCCAGCAGCTTATTCGGGACAGACAATTCACCCCTCCACTTT.